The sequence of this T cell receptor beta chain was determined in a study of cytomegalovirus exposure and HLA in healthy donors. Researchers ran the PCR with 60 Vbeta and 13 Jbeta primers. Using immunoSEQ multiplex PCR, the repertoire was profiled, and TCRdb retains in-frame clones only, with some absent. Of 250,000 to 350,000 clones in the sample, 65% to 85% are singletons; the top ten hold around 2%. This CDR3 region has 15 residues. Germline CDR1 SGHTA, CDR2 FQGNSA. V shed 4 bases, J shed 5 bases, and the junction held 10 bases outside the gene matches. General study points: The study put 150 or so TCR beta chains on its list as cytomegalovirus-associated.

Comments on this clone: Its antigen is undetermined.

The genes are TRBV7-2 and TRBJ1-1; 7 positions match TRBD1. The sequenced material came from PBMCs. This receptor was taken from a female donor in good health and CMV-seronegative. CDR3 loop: CASSSGTAGMTEAFF. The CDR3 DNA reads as TGTGCCAGCAGCTCGGGGACAGCAGGAATGACTGAAGCTTTCTTT.